The 9 T cell receptor beta chains reported below all come from one sample, sequenced in a study of patients with pleural tuberculosis. Each CDR3 protein gets one entry after TCRdb re-called the reads with MiXCR. Among approximately 53,000 distinct CDR3 sequences listed, less than 8% were seen once. The receptor set was obtained from a human donor with pleural tuberculosis.

In its sample, this clonotype was seen many times. The gene calls are TRBV20-1 and TRBJ2-7, with TRBD2 matching 12 bases. The CDR3 spans 16 residues. Germline-derived CDR1 and CDR2 are DFQATT and SNEGSKA (reference sequence). V trimming: 1 base; J trimming: 6 bases; junction bases outside the gene matches: 10. The CDR3 reads CSARGGLAGPKGEQYF. The CDR3 DNA is TGCAGTGCTAGAGGGGGACTAGCGGGCCCAAAGGGCGAGCAGTACTTC.

This clonotype was found many times. This chain uses TRBV4-2 with TRBJ2-3; 9 nucleotides match TRBD2. The length of the CDR3 is 15 residues. Germline V CDR1 and CDR2: LGHNA, YNFKEQ. V lost 6 bases and J lost 3; bases outside the gene matches: 7. CDR3 sequence reads: CASRISGRETDTQYF. DNA of the CDR3: TGTGCCAGCAGGATTAGCGGGAGAGAAACAGATACGCAGTATTTT.

Remarks on this clonotype: This clone may be a read error of a much larger clone one base away. Since the CDR3 does not end with the conserved phenylalanine or tryptophan, this likely comes from a read error. The V and J genes are TRBV10-3 and TRBJ2-1, with TRBD2 as a possible D gene (5 bases). The germline gives CDR1 ENHRY, CDR2 SYGVKD. Trimming pared 3 bases from V and 4 bases from J, leaving 7 bases between. This CDR3 comprises 13 residues. DNA for the CDR3: TGTGCCATCAGTGAAAGCGGATACAATGAGCAGTTCGTC. Translating gives CAISESGYNEQFV.

The J gene is TRBJ1-1, the V gene TRBV5-4; 7 nucleotides line up with TRBD1. The CDR3 runs 14 residues. V was clipped by 3 bases and J by 1 base; unmatched bases: 3. Looked up from germline, CDR1 is SGHNT and CDR2 is YYREEE (reference sequence). Written as DNA, the CDR3 is TGTGCCAGCAGCTGGGGACAGAAGAACACTGAAGCTTTCTTT. Translation gives CASSWGQKNTEAFF. Full variable domain (missing parts from reference TRBV5-4 and TRBJ1-1): ETGVTQSPTHLIKTRGQQVTLRCSSQSGHNTVSWYQQALGQGPQFIFQYYREEENGRGNFPPRFSGLQFPNYSSELNVNALELDDSALYLCASSWGQKNTEAFFGQGTRLTVV.

At least ten counts were recorded for this clonotype. V gene TRBV20-1 combines with J gene TRBJ1-5; D remains unclear. Germline V gene sequence: CDR1 DFQATT, CDR2 SNEGSKA (reference sequence). The V end lost 2 bases, the J end lost 3 bases, and 14 bases lay between the germline ends. The CDR3 length is 15 residues. CDR3 DNA sequence: TGCAGTGCTAGACGTCTCCAGGAGAACAATCAGCCCCAGCATTTT. Its protein product is CSARRLQENNQPQHF.

This chain uses TRBV29-1 with TRBJ2-3; D remains ambiguous. The germline CDR1 and CDR2 sequences are SQVTM and ANQGSEA. CDR3 length equals 15 residues. V was shortened by 3 bases and J by 2 bases, with 15 bases between the two germline ends. CDR3 coding DNA: TGCAGCGTTGACCTGATCAAAGAACTCACAGATACGCAGTATTTT. Translation: CSVDLIKELTDTQYF.

This clonotype was observed many times. This sequence joins TRBV6-1 and TRBJ2-7, with 9 bases identical to TRBD2. Trimming took 7 bases from V and 4 from J; bases not matched to a gene: 2. This CDR3 region has 12 residues. Germline V lookup: CDR1 MNHNS, CDR2 SASEGT. CDR3 sequence: CASISGRYEQYF. DNA of the CDR3: TGTGCCAGCATAAGCGGGAGGTACGAGCAGTACTTC.

This clonotype showed up many times. The rearrangement joins TRBV11-2 to TRBJ2-3; 11 bases fit TRBD2. The CDR3 length is 15 residues. With V trimmed by 7 bases and J by 6 bases, 9 bases remained unmatched. CDR1 and CDR2 (germline): SGHAT, FQNNGV. Here the CDR3 DNA reads TGTGCCAGCATCCAGACTAGCGGGATGTTGGATACGCAGTATTTT. This codes for CASIQTSGMLDTQYF.

This clonotype was counted many times. An end of the junction differs from the germline gene, which may be a read error. The chain's CDR3 is CASSDSDRYEQYF. The CDR3 nucleotides are TGTGCCAGCAGCGACTCGGACCGTTACGAGCAGTACTTC. V usage is TRBV6-4 and J usage is TRBJ2-7, with D unresolved. Looked up from germline, CDR1 is MRHNA and CDR2 is SNTAGT. The CDR3 extends over 13 amino acids.